This T cell receptor (beta chain) derives from a study of T-cell reconstitution after alpha-beta-depleted transplantation in children. CDR3 length: 14 amino acids. V lost 2 bases and J 2 bases, leaving 13 bases between the germline ends. Germline values: CDR1 DFQATT, CDR2 SNEGSKA (reference sequence). Unique molecular identifiers were incorporated into the prepared TCRbeta library. A single record per CDR3 protein comes from TCRdb applying MiXCR to the PCR reads. The sample includes about 980,000 distinct CDR3 sequences, about 31% of them seen just once. V usage is TRBV20-1 and J usage is TRBJ2-7, with D perhaps being TRBD1 or TRBD2 (7 bases each). The specimen was PBMCs, mostly from graft donor cells, collected 360 days after TCRalphabeta/CD19-depleted stem cell transplant. The receptor was derived from a boy under two years old who had a stem cell transplant for SCID, so the T cells may come from the graft donor. The DNA for the CDR3 is TGCAGTGCTAGAAGAGCGGGACAGACCTACGAGCAGTACTTC. The encoded protein is CSARRAGQTYEQYF.